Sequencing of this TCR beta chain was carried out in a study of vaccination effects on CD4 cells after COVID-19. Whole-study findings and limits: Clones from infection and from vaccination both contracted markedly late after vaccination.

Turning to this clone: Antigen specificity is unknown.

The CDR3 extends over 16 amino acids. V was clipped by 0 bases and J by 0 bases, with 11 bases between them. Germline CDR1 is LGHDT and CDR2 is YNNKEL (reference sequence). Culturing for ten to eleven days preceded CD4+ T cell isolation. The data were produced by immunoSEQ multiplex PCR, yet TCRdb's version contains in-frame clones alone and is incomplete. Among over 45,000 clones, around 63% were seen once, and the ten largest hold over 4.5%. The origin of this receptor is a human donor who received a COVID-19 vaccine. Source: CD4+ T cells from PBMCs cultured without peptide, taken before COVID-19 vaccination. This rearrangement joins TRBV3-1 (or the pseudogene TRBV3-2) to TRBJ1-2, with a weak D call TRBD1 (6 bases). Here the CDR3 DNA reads TGTGCCAGCAGCCAAGAGTTAAGGGGGGCTAACTATGGCTACACCTTC. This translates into CASSQELRGANYGYTF.